Below, 24 T cell receptor beta chains from the same sample are listed, as sequenced in a study of CD8 T cells in ankylosing spondylitis. TCRdb re-called the 5' RACE reads through MiXCR, storing one row per CDR3 protein. The sample has about 250,000 distinct CDR3 sequences, more than 20% seen once; the top ten hold roughly 0.67%. The sequenced sample was blood, either unsorted or a sorted T cell fraction (not recorded which). Every receptor here comes from a male donor with ankylosing spondylitis or in good health (not recorded which).

This clonotype was counted only a few times. The chain couples TRBV29-1 to TRBJ2-7; 11 bases are shared with TRBD1. This CDR3 has 15 amino acids. Looked up from germline, CDR1 is SQVTM and CDR2 is ANQGSEA. V was clipped by 4 bases and J by 6 bases; unmatched bases: 11. CDR3 in amino acids: CSVGGVWTGGAEQYF. For the CDR3, the DNA is TGCAGCGTTGGGGGTGTTTGGACAGGGGGCGCCGAGCAGTACTTC.

This clonotype was detected many times. A single base separates this from a much larger clone, so it may be a read error. The chain combines TRBV29-1 with TRBJ1-2; D remains unclear. With 6 bases removed from V and 10 bases from J, the gap between germline ends came to 12 bases. The CDR3 runs to 10 residues. The germline V gene has CDR1 SQVTM and CDR2 ANQGSEA. The CDR3 region has the DNA TGCAGCGTACTTACGGGCGCCTACACCTTC. It is translated as CSVLTGAYTF. The full variable domain, completed using reference TRBV29-1 and TRBJ1-2, is SAVISQKPSRDICQRGTSLTIQCQVDSQVTMMFWYRQQPGQSLTLIATANQGSEATYESGFVIDKFPISRPNLTFSTLTVSNMSPEDSSIYLCSVLTGAYTFGSGTRLTVV.

The V and J genes are TRBV10-3 and TRBJ2-7, with no clear D. CDR1 is ENHRY and CDR2 is SYGVKD in the germline V gene. With 4 bases removed from V and 7 bases from J, the gap between germline ends came to 11 bases. The CDR3 sequence is 12 residues long. DNA of the CDR3: TGTGCCATCAGTGGGTCCACGGTGGAGCAGTACTTC. It is translated as CAISGSTVEQYF.

This clonotype has a count of ten or more. The chain uses TRBV12-3 or TRBV12-4 and TRBJ1-6; no clear D gene. The V gene lost 5 bases and the J gene lost 8 bases, with 10 bases spanning the gap. This CDR3 has 13 residues. The CDR3 sequence is CASSIMGDSPLHF. DNA for the CDR3: TGTGCCAGCAGTATCATGGGTGATTCACCCCTCCACTTT.

This chain connects TRBV2 to TRBJ2-1; 10 bases align to TRBD2. The CDR3 consists of 15 residues. V shed 6 bases, J shed 7 bases, and the junction held 9 bases outside the gene matches. Germline V lookup: CDR1 SNHLY, CDR2 FYNNEI. In nucleotides, the CDR3 is TGTGCCAGCAGCCTAGGGACTAGCGAGCGGAATGAGCAGTTCTTC. As protein: CASSLGTSERNEQFF.

This clonotype was observed many times. The chain recombines TRBV7-6 with TRBJ2-3; no definite D call. Germline CDR1 reads SGHVS; CDR2 reads FNYEAQ. The CDR3 covers 14 residues. V lost 5 bases and J lost 5, with 14 bases in between. CDR3 in DNA: TGTGCCAGCAGCCAATTCGGACGGAGAGATACGCAGTATTTT. Amino acids: CASSQFGRRDTQYF.

The chain employs TRBV20-1 and TRBJ2-2; D gene unclear. V lost 7 bases and J lost 6, with 15 bases in between. The CDR3 length is 13 residues. Germline values: CDR1 DFQATT, CDR2 SNEGSKA (reference sequence). The CDR3 DNA is TGCAGTGGAAATGACTTCCCCGCCGGGGAGCTGTTTTTT. It translates to CSGNDFPAGELFF.

The chain employs TRBV6-5 and TRBJ2-7, with D perhaps given as TRBD1 or TRBD2 (5 bases each). Germline CDR1 reads MNHEY; CDR2 reads SVGAGI. The V and J ends lost 2 bases and 9 bases respectively, with 14 bases between them. This CDR3 comprises 13 residues. DNA for the CDR3: TGTGCCAGCAGTTACCGACCCAGGGCGGGGCAGTACTTC. Residues: CASSYRPRAGQYF.

The gene calls are TRBV20-1 and TRBJ1-1; D possibly corresponds to TRBD1 (5 bases). Germline V lookup: CDR1 DFQATT, CDR2 SNEGSKA (reference sequence). Deletions cut 2 bases from V and 6 bases from J, with 10 bases between. This CDR3 region has 12 residues. The CDR3 loop is CSARLRGAEAFF. The CDR3 region has the DNA TGCAGTGCTAGATTAAGGGGCGCTGAAGCTTTCTTT.

This clonotype has a handful of counts. The chain employs TRBV12-3 or TRBV12-4 and TRBJ1-5; D ambiguous. The CDR3 consists of 15 residues. V lost 6 bases to trimming and J lost 0 bases, with 12 bases between them. CDR3 DNA: TGTGCCAGCAGAACGAGTTTGACTAGCAATCAGCCCCAGCATTTT. As protein: CASRTSLTSNQPQHF.

The chain combines TRBV6-1 with TRBJ2-4, with 15 positions matching TRBD2. V dropped 5 bases and J dropped 6; count of bases not matched to a gene: 5. CDR3 length: 16 residues. CDR1 and CDR2 (germline): MNHNS, SASEGT. CDR3 residues: CASSRTSGGGRNIQYF. CDR3 DNA sequence: TGTGCCAGCAGTCGGACTAGCGGGGGGGGGAGAAACATTCAGTACTTC.

About this clonotype: The CDR3 carries no conserved terminal phenylalanine or tryptophan, so it likely arises from a read error. V and J are TRBV11-1 and TRBJ2-3; D possibly uses TRBD1 or TRBD2 (5 bases each). The germline gives CDR1 SGHAT, CDR2 FQDESV (reference sequence). Between the trimmed V and J ends, which lost 6 bases and 2 bases, there was a span of 18 bases. This CDR3 spans 16 amino acids. The CDR3 sequence: CASSPLDGGYTDTQYL. CDR3 coding DNA: TGTGCCAGCAGTCCCCTGGATGGGGGATACACAGATACGCAGTATCTT.

This clonotype was counted at least ten times. This rearrangement joins TRBV30 to TRBJ1-1; possibly TRBD1 for D (5 bases). This CDR3 region has 13 residues. V dropped 3 bases and J dropped 3 bases, with 11 bases sitting between them. Germline V lookup: CDR1 GTSNPN, CDR2 SVGIG (reference sequence). The DNA for the CDR3 is TGTGCCTGGAGGCCCGGGGGTGACACTGAAGCTTTCTTT. It yields the protein CAWRPGGDTEAFF.

This clonotype occurred a few times. This chain links TRBV7-2 with TRBJ2-7, with D hard to call. Germline V gene lookup returns CDR1 SGHTA and CDR2 FQGNSA. The CDR3 has 12 amino acids. V gave up 5 bases and J gave up 7 bases, with 12 bases separating them. In DNA, the CDR3 is TGTGCCAGCAGCCCTGGAACTTGGGAGCAGTACTTC. This translates into CASSPGTWEQYF. Combining the CDR3 with reference TRBV7-2 and TRBJ2-7 gives the whole variable domain GAGVSQSPSNKVTEKGKDVELRCDPISGHTALYWYRQSLGQGLEFLIYFQGNSAPDKSGLPSDRFSAERTGGSVSTLTIQRTQQEDSAVYLCASSPGTWEQYFGPGTRLTVT.

In its sample, this clonotype was seen a few times. The chain is built from TRBV29-1 and TRBJ2-7, with 9 bases fitting TRBD1. J gave up 5 bases and V 7 bases, and 12 bases lay outside the gene matches. This CDR3 comprises 14 residues. Germline V gene lookup returns CDR1 SQVTM and CDR2 ANQGSEA. The CDR3 reads CSASRTGVRHEQYF. CDR3 bases: TGCAGCGCCAGTCGGACAGGGGTAAGGCACGAGCAGTACTTC.

This clonotype occurred a few times. The chain uses TRBV12-3 or TRBV12-4 and TRBJ2-7, with D tentatively TRBD1 (5 bases). V lost 11 bases and J 1 base, leaving 21 bases between the germline ends. The CDR3 runs to 15 residues. This CDR3 reads CAHGEGAVGSYEQYF. CDR3 bases: TGTGCCCACGGAGAAGGGGCGGTGGGATCCTACGAGCAGTACTTC.

The chain links TRBV29-1 to TRBJ1-4; no firm D call. Trimming removed 6 bases from V and 8 bases from J, with 25 bases in between. The germline V gene has CDR1 SQVTM and CDR2 ANQGSEA. The CDR3 sequence is 16 residues long. The CDR3 sequence is CSVLLGFAGGGEKLFF. CDR3 nucleotide sequence: TGCAGCGTCCTCTTGGGGTTTGCAGGAGGAGGAGAAAAACTGTTTTTT. Full variable domain (outside the CDR3, taken from reference TRBV29-1 and TRBJ1-4): SAVISQKPSRDICQRGTSLTIQCQVDSQVTMMFWYRQQPGQSLTLIATANQGSEATYESGFVIDKFPISRPNLTFSTLTVSNMSPEDSSIYLCSVLLGFAGGGEKLFFGSGTQLSVL.

This clonotype was observed at least ten times. The gene calls are TRBV20-1 and TRBJ2-5; TRBD2 agrees at 11 bases. Germline CDR1 reads DFQATT; CDR2 reads SNEGSKA (reference sequence). V shed 5 bases and J 2 bases; nucleotides not matched to a gene: 7. The CDR3 is 15 residues long. CDR3 bases: TGCAGTGCTCTACCCCTAGCGGGGGGACAAGAGACCCAGTACTTC. It is translated as CSALPLAGGQETQYF.

This clonotype occurred a few times. The genes are TRBV20-1 and TRBJ1-1; D not resolved. CDR1 and CDR2 (germline): DFQATT, SNEGSKA (reference sequence). Trimming took off 8 bases at V and 1 base at J, with 11 bases between the two ends. The CDR3 consists of 12 residues. The CDR3 DNA reads as TGCAGTCCAGCTGGTGGGAACACTGAAGCTTTCTTT. Translating it yields CSPAGGNTEAFF.

The chain carries TRBV20-1 and TRBJ2-5; 7 nucleotides line up with TRBD1. CDR1 DFQATT and CDR2 SNEGSKA come from the germline V gene (reference sequence). V trimming: 2 bases; J trimming: 5 bases; junction bases outside the gene matches: 11. The length of the CDR3 is 15 residues. CDR3 residues: CSARRRQGAWETQYF. The CDR3 nucleotides read TGCAGTGCTAGACGGCGACAGGGTGCATGGGAGACCCAGTACTTC.

This clonotype was detected many times. The V gene is TRBV20-1, the J gene TRBJ2-4, with a possible D match to TRBD2 (5 bases). The CDR3 is 12 residues long. CDR1 is DFQATT and CDR2 is SNEGSKA in the germline V gene (reference sequence). The germline V and J ends were trimmed by 6 bases and 8 bases, with 14 bases remaining between them. CDR3 region: CSASTTRDIQYF. For the CDR3, the DNA is TGCAGTGCAAGTACAACGAGGGACATTCAGTACTTC.

Many counts were recorded for this clonotype. The rearrangement links TRBV3-1 to TRBJ2-7, with D unclear. Germline values: CDR1 LGHDT, CDR2 YNNKEL (reference sequence). Trimming pared 1 base from V and 2 bases from J, leaving 9 bases between. This CDR3 has 14 residues. The CDR3 DNA sequence: TGTGCCAGCAGCCAAGGAAAAGGAACCTACGAGCAGTACTTC. Its translation is CASSQGKGTYEQYF.

This clonotype has a handful of counts. V gene TRBV20-1 combines with J gene TRBJ2-3, with 8 bases lining up with TRBD1. The germline CDR1 and CDR2 sequences are DFQATT and SNEGSKA (reference sequence). Trimming removed 0 bases from V and 4 bases from J; junction bases left unmatched: 6. This CDR3 is built from 15 residues. The CDR3 sequence is CSARDLDRAPDTQYF. The CDR3 DNA sequence: TGCAGTGCTAGAGATTTGGACAGGGCTCCAGATACGCAGTATTTT.

This clonotype was observed many times. CDR3 sequence reads: CASSSGGSSYNEQFF. The CDR3 nucleotides read TGCGCCAGCAGCAGCGGGGGTTCCTCCTACAATGAGCAGTTCTTC. The chain joins TRBV5-1 to TRBJ2-1; 8 positions agree with TRBD2. The CDR3 contains 15 residues. Germline-derived CDR1 and CDR2 are SGHRS and YFSETQ. With 4 bases clipped from V and 0 bases from J, the junction kept 3 bases outside the gene matches.